A selection of T cell receptor beta chains follows, all from one sample in a study of blood T cell repertoires in COVID-19. Libraries were prepared by immunoSEQ multiplex PCR; TCRdb keeps only in-frame clonotypes and omits some of them. The sample yields 88,000 or so clones, 85% seen once. The sequenced sample was peripheral blood. All receptors derive from a man aged 55 to 70 with acute or convalescent COVID-19. CDR3s include the opening cysteine and the closing phenylalanine or tryptophan. Each record gives: J gene, V gene, D gene, clone size, CDR3 protein, CDR3 DNA. A D gene is named only where the DNA matches it firmly. Size is omitted from some rows. Given values are once, few, many or a class for expanded clones.

j_gene: TRBJ2-4; v_gene: TRBV19; d_gene: NA; abundance: NA; CDR3aa: CASSMRVRPKRDIQYF; CDR3nt: TGTGCCAGTAGTATGAGGGTAAGACCGAAGCGGGACATTCAGTACTTC
j_gene: TRBJ2-3; v_gene: TRBV7-3; d_gene: NA; abundance: once; CDR3aa: CASSLEPRGTDTQYF; CDR3nt: TGTGCCAGCAGCTTAGAACCCAGGGGAACCGATACGCAGTATTTT
j_gene: TRBJ2-7; v_gene: TRBV4-1; d_gene: TRBD1; abundance: NA; CDR3aa: CASSLRGQGLYEQYF; CDR3nt: TGCGCCAGCAGCCTCCGCGGACAGGGACTCTACGAGCAGTACTTC
j_gene: TRBJ2-2; v_gene: TRBV5-1; d_gene: NA; abundance: NA; CDR3aa: CASRPGTPMGELFF; CDR3nt: TGCGCCAGCAGACCCGGGACTCCCATGGGGGAGCTGTTTTTT
j_gene: TRBJ2-7; v_gene: TRBV10-3; d_gene: TRBD2; abundance: NA; CDR3aa: CAISEFGTSGGSEQYF; CDR3nt: TGTGCCATCAGTGAGTTTGGGACTAGCGGGGGTAGCGAGCAGTACTTC
j_gene: TRBJ2-3; v_gene: TRBV20-1; d_gene: TRBD2; abundance: NA; CDR3aa: CSASWRGTSGTSDTQYF; CDR3nt: TGCAGTGCTAGTTGGAGGGGGACTAGCGGTACGTCGGATACGCAGTATTTT
j_gene: TRBJ1-1; v_gene: TRBV4-3; d_gene: NA; abundance: NA; CDR3aa: CASSQDSGGTEAFF; CDR3nt: TGCGCCAGCAGCCAAGATTCGGGGGGCACTGAAGCTTTCTTT
j_gene: TRBJ1-6; v_gene: TRBV5-8; d_gene: NA; abundance: NA; CDR3aa: CASSPFRGNSPLHF; CDR3nt: TGTGCCAGCAGCCCGTTTCGAGGCAATTCACCCCTCCACTTT
j_gene: TRBJ2-2; v_gene: TRBV29-1; d_gene: TRBD2; abundance: once; CDR3aa: CSVGTSGMNTGELFF; CDR3nt: TGCAGCGTGGGGACTAGCGGAATGAACACCGGGGAGCTGTTTTTT
j_gene: TRBJ2-5; v_gene: TRBV15; d_gene: TRBD1; abundance: once; CDR3aa: CATSRTGQKVGETQYF; CDR3nt: TGTGCCACCAGCAGGACAGGGCAAAAAGTAGGAGAGACCCAGTACTTC
j_gene: TRBJ1-5; v_gene: TRBV3-1/TRBV3-2; d_gene: NA; abundance: NA; CDR3aa: CASSQGVLGNQPQHF; CDR3nt: TGTGCCAGCAGCCAAGGAGTGTTGGGCAATCAGCCCCAGCATTTT
j_gene: TRBJ2-2; v_gene: TRBV4-1; d_gene: TRBD2; abundance: NA; CDR3aa: CASSQPLAGSNTGELFF; CDR3nt: TGCGCCAGCAGCCAACCCCTAGCGGGATCGAACACCGGGGAGCTGTTTTTT
j_gene: TRBJ1-2; v_gene: TRBV12-3/TRBV12-4; d_gene: NA; abundance: NA; CDR3aa: CASTLGGASGYTF; CDR3nt: TGTGCCAGCACCCTAGGGGGGGCGAGTGGCTACACCTTC
j_gene: TRBJ2-3; v_gene: TRBV10-3; d_gene: NA; abundance: NA; CDR3aa: CAISESTRPPDTQYF; CDR3nt: TGTGCCATCAGTGAGTCGACGCGGCCCCCGGATACGCAGTATTTT
j_gene: TRBJ2-7; v_gene: TRBV28; d_gene: TRBD2; abundance: NA; CDR3aa: CASTLGGGAAGQYF; CDR3nt: TGTGCCAGCACCTTGGGGGGAGGGGCCGCGGGGCAGTACTTC
j_gene: TRBJ2-1; v_gene: TRBV24-1; d_gene: TRBD2; abundance: once; CDR3aa: CATSDTSGGASRNEQFF; CDR3nt: TGTGCCACCAGTGATACTAGCGGGGGGGCCAGTCGGAATGAGCAGTTCTTC
j_gene: TRBJ2-7; v_gene: TRBV5-1; d_gene: TRBD1; abundance: NA; CDR3aa: CASSLGTGIVEQYF; CDR3nt: TGCGCCAGCAGCTTGGGGACAGGGATCGTCGAGCAGTACTTC
j_gene: TRBJ2-2; v_gene: TRBV7-6; d_gene: NA; abundance: NA; CDR3aa: CASSSLVSTGELFF; CDR3nt: TGTGCCAGCAGCTCCCTCGTGAGCACCGGGGAGCTGTTTTTT
j_gene: TRBJ1-1; v_gene: TRBV6-4; d_gene: NA; abundance: NA; CDR3aa: CASSDVRQVFNWVTEAFF; CDR3nt: TGTGCCAGCAGTGACGTTCGGCAGGTTTTTAATTGGGTCACTGAAGCTTTCTTT
j_gene: TRBJ2-1; v_gene: TRBV7-3; d_gene: TRBD2; abundance: NA; CDR3aa: CASSLTGGGAREQFF; CDR3nt: TGTGCCAGCAGCTTAACTGGCGGGGGGGCCAGGGAGCAGTTCTTC
j_gene: TRBJ2-7; v_gene: TRBV11-2; d_gene: NA; abundance: few; CDR3aa: CASSNRRNSYEQYF; CDR3nt: TGTGCCAGCAGTAACAGGAGAAACTCCTACGAGCAGTACTTC
j_gene: TRBJ2-3; v_gene: TRBV20-1; d_gene: NA; abundance: NA; CDR3aa: CSTGSDTQYF; CDR3nt: TGCAGCACAGGGTCAGATACGCAGTATTTT
j_gene: TRBJ1-1; v_gene: TRBV29-1; d_gene: TRBD1; abundance: NA; CDR3aa: CSVEKTGNWAFF; CDR3nt: TGCAGCGTTGAGAAGACAGGGAATTGGGCTTTCTTT
j_gene: TRBJ2-1; v_gene: TRBV29-1; d_gene: TRBD2; abundance: once; CDR3aa: CSARLASGKVGQFF; CDR3nt: TGCAGCGCGCGGTTGGCTAGCGGGAAAGTGGGACAGTTCTTC
j_gene: TRBJ2-1; v_gene: TRBV4-1; d_gene: TRBD2; abundance: NA; CDR3aa: CASSKPPVAGGTYNEQFF; CDR3nt: TGCGCCAGCAGCAAACCCCCTGTAGCGGGGGGGACCTACAATGAGCAGTTCTTC
j_gene: TRBJ1-1; v_gene: TRBV5-4; d_gene: NA; abundance: NA; CDR3aa: CASSLAQVNTEAFF; CDR3nt: TGTGCCAGCAGCTTGGCACAGGTGAACACTGAAGCTTTCTTT
j_gene: TRBJ1-1; v_gene: TRBV20-1; d_gene: NA; abundance: NA; CDR3aa: CSAIQSTEAFF; CDR3nt: TGCAGTGCTATACAGAGCACTGAAGCTTTCTTT
j_gene: TRBJ1-1; v_gene: TRBV18; d_gene: TRBD1; abundance: few; CDR3aa: CASSPQGAKTEAFF; CDR3nt: TGTGCCAGCTCACCACAGGGGGCGAAGACTGAAGCTTTCTTT
j_gene: TRBJ1-1; v_gene: TRBV19; d_gene: NA; abundance: NA; CDR3aa: CASSNTHEAFF; CDR3nt: TGTGCCAGTAGTAACACACACGAAGCTTTCTTT
j_gene: TRBJ1-2; v_gene: TRBV3-1/TRBV3-2; d_gene: TRBD1; abundance: NA; CDR3aa: CASSPSGTGYGYTF; CDR3nt: TGTGCCAGCAGCCCTTCCGGGACAGGGTATGGCTACACCTTC
j_gene: TRBJ2-3; v_gene: TRBV6-1; d_gene: NA; abundance: few; CDR3aa: CASSEEGPGEGTDTQYF; CDR3nt: TGTGCCAGCAGTGAAGAAGGGCCGGGAGAGGGCACAGATACGCAGTATTTT
j_gene: TRBJ2-4; v_gene: TRBV5-1; d_gene: NA; abundance: NA; CDR3aa: CASSSLSEGAKNIQYF; CDR3nt: TGCGCCAGCAGCTCCCTCTCGGAGGGGGCCAAAAACATTCAGTACTTC
j_gene: TRBJ1-2; v_gene: TRBV27; d_gene: TRBD1; abundance: NA; CDR3aa: CASSDRGHYGYTF; CDR3nt: TGTGCCAGCAGTGACAGGGGACACTATGGCTACACCTTC
j_gene: TRBJ2-7; v_gene: TRBV7-2; d_gene: TRBD1; abundance: few; CDR3aa: CASSTDRVDEQYF; CDR3nt: TGTGCCAGCAGCACGGACAGGGTTGACGAGCAGTACTTC
j_gene: TRBJ1-5; v_gene: TRBV12-3/TRBV12-4; d_gene: NA; abundance: NA; CDR3aa: CASRHRLDQPQHF; CDR3nt: TGTGCCAGCAGGCATAGATTAGATCAGCCCCAGCATTTT
j_gene: TRBJ1-4; v_gene: TRBV19; d_gene: NA; abundance: NA; CDR3aa: CASSINRGEKLFF; CDR3nt: TGTGCCAGTAGTATTAACCGAGGGGAAAAACTGTTTTTT
j_gene: TRBJ2-1; v_gene: TRBV5-4; d_gene: TRBD2; abundance: NA; CDR3aa: CASSLAMTSGEQFF; CDR3nt: TGTGCCAGCAGCTTGGCCATGACTAGCGGTGAGCAGTTCTTC
j_gene: TRBJ2-7; v_gene: TRBV4-1; d_gene: NA; abundance: NA; CDR3aa: CASSGYGLSYEQYF; CDR3nt: TGCGCCAGCAGCGGGTATGGGCTAAGCTACGAGCAGTACTTC
j_gene: TRBJ2-3; v_gene: TRBV3-1/TRBV3-2; d_gene: NA; abundance: NA; CDR3aa: CASSPPEGTDTQYF; CDR3nt: TGTGCCAGCAGCCCGCCTGAGGGCACAGATACGCAGTATTTT
j_gene: TRBJ1-1; v_gene: TRBV11-1; d_gene: TRBD1; abundance: NA; CDR3aa: CASSSRTGATEAFF; CDR3nt: TGTGCCAGCAGCAGTCGGACAGGGGCCACTGAAGCTTTCTTT
j_gene: TRBJ1-6; v_gene: TRBV19; d_gene: TRBD1; abundance: few; CDR3aa: CASRTGGDGSPLHF; CDR3nt: TGTGCCAGTAGGACAGGGGGCGACGGTTCACCCCTCCACTTT
j_gene: TRBJ1-3; v_gene: TRBV6-5; d_gene: NA; abundance: NA; CDR3aa: CASSSPSGNTIYF; CDR3nt: TGTGCCAGCAGTTCTCCCTCTGGAAACACCATATATTTT
j_gene: TRBJ2-7; v_gene: TRBV6-4; d_gene: TRBD1; abundance: NA; CDR3aa: CASSPWTGKPSNSSYEQYF; CDR3nt: TGTGCCAGCAGTCCCTGGACAGGAAAACCCTCCAACAGCTCCTACGAGCAGTACTTC
j_gene: TRBJ2-7; v_gene: TRBV19; d_gene: NA; abundance: NA; CDR3aa: CASSIGPGETYEQYF; CDR3nt: TGTGCCAGTAGTATAGGGCCAGGGGAGACCTACGAGCAGTACTTC
j_gene: TRBJ1-2; v_gene: TRBV6-5; d_gene: NA; abundance: NA; CDR3aa: CASSYGGNNYGYTF; CDR3nt: TGTGCCAGCAGTTACGGCGGAAATAACTATGGCTACACCTTC
j_gene: TRBJ2-3; v_gene: TRBV4-2; d_gene: TRBD2; abundance: NA; CDR3aa: CASSKISGTSASDTQYF; CDR3nt: TGTGCCAGCAGCAAGATTTCCGGGACTAGTGCCTCAGATACGCAGTATTTT
j_gene: TRBJ2-7; v_gene: TRBV27; d_gene: TRBD1; abundance: NA; CDR3aa: CASSPRTGGYEQYF; CDR3nt: TGTGCCAGCAGTCCGCGGACAGGGGGCTACGAGCAGTACTTC
j_gene: TRBJ2-7; v_gene: TRBV30; d_gene: NA; abundance: once; CDR3aa: CAWSRGTTHYEQYF; CDR3nt: TGTGCCTGGAGTCGGGGGACCACACACTACGAGCAGTACTTC
j_gene: TRBJ2-3; v_gene: TRBV12-3/TRBV12-4; d_gene: NA; abundance: once; CDR3aa: CASTRADTQYF; CDR3nt: TGTGCCAGTACCAGAGCGGATACGCAGTATTTT
j_gene: TRBJ2-6; v_gene: TRBV7-8; d_gene: NA; abundance: few; CDR3aa: CASSLKGLRMGANVLTF; CDR3nt: TGTGCCAGCAGCTTAAAGGGACTCCGGATGGGGGCCAACGTCCTGACTTTC
j_gene: TRBJ2-7; v_gene: TRBV15; d_gene: TRBD2; abundance: many; CDR3aa: CATSREKSLAGLYEQYF; CDR3nt: TGTGCCACCAGCAGAGAGAAAAGTTTAGCGGGACTCTACGAGCAGTACTTC
j_gene: TRBJ2-5; v_gene: TRBV11-3; d_gene: NA; abundance: NA; CDR3aa: CASSAGQGISETQYF; CDR3nt: TGTGCCAGCAGCGCTGGGCAGGGGATATCAGAGACCCAGTACTTC
j_gene: TRBJ1-2; v_gene: TRBV10-1; d_gene: NA; abundance: NA; CDR3aa: CASSESGGYGYTF; CDR3nt: TGCGCCAGCAGTGAGAGTGGAGGCTATGGCTACACCTTC